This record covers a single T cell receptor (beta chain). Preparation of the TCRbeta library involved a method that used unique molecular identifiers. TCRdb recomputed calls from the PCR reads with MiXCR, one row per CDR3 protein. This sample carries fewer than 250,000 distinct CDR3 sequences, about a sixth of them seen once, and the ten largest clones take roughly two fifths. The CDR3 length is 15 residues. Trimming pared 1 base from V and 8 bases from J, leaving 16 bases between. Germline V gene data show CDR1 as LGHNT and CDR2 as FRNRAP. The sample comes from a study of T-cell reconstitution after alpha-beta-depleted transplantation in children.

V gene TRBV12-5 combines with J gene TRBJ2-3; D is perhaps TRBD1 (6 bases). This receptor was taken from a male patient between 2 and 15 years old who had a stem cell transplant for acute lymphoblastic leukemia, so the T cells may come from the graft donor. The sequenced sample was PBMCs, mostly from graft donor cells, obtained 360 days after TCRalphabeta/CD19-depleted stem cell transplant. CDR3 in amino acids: CASGLELTGGGTQYF. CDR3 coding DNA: TGTGCTAGTGGTTTGGAACTGACAGGAGGTGGTACGCAGTATTTT.